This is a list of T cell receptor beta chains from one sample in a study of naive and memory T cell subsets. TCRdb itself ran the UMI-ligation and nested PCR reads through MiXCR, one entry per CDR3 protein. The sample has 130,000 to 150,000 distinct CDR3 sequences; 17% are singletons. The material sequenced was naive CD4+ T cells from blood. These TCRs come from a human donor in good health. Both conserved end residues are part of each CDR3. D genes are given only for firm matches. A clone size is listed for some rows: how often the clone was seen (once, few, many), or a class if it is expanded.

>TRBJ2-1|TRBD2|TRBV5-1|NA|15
CASSLALAGDAEQFF
TGCGCCAGCAGCTTGGCCCTAGCGGGAGATGCTGAGCAGTTCTTC
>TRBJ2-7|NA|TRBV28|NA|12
CASSPLGYEQYF
TGTGCCAGCAGCCCGCTTGGCTACGAGCAGTACTTC
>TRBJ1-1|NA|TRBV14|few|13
CASSPPPGNEAFF
TGTGCCAGCAGCCCCCCCCCCGGGAATGAAGCTTTCTTT
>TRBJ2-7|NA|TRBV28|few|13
CASSLTIAYEQYF
TGTGCCAGCAGCTTGACAATTGCCTACGAGCAGTACTTC
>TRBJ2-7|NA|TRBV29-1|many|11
CSVRVGYEQYF
TGCAGCGTTAGGGTCGGTTACGAGCAGTACTTC
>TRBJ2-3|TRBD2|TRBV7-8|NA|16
CASSSRTSGSGDTQYF
TGTGCCAGCAGCTCCCGGACTAGCGGGAGCGGAGATACGCAGTATTTT
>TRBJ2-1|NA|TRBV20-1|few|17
CSAPPGWGLSSYNEQFF
TGCAGTGCTCCCCCCGGGTGGGGCCTAAGCTCCTACAATGAGCAGTTCTTC
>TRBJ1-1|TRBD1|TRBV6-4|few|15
CASSESAGGNTEAFF
TGTGCCAGCAGTGAATCTGCAGGGGGCAACACTGAAGCTTTCTTT
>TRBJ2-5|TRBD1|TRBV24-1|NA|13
CATSGTDQETQYF
TGTGCCACCAGCGGGACAGACCAAGAGACCCAGTACTTC
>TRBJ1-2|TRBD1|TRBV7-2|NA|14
CASSLPGGNYGYTF
TGTGCCAGCAGCTTACCAGGGGGAAACTATGGCTACACCTTC
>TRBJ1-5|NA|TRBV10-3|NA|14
CAIRTGDSNQPQHF
TGTGCCATCCGGACCGGGGATAGCAATCAGCCCCAGCATTTT
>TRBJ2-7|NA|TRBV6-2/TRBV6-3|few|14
CASNSGHGIYEQYF
TGTGCCAGCAACTCAGGACATGGGATCTACGAGCAGTACTTC
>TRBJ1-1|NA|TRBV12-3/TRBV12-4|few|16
CASRRGEHDGNTEAFF
TGTGCCAGCAGGAGGGGAGAACACGACGGGAACACTGAAGCTTTCTTT
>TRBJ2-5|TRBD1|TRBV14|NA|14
CASSPRQGMETQYF
TGTGCCAGCAGCCCTCGACAGGGGATGGAGACCCAGTACTTC
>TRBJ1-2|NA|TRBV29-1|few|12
CSAGHRNYGYTF
TGCAGCGCCGGACACCGCAACTATGGCTACACCTTC
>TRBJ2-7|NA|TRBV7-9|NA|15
CASSSSRSLGYEQYF
TGTGCCAGCAGCTCATCGAGGTCCCTCGGCTACGAGCAGTACTTC
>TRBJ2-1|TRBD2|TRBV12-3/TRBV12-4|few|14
CASSLTSAYNEQFF
TGTGCCAGCAGTTTAACTAGCGCCTACAATGAGCAGTTCTTC
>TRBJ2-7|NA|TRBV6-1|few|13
CASSEARGYEQYF
TGTGCCAGCAGTGAAGCTCGGGGCTACGAGCAGTACTTC
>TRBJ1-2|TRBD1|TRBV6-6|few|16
CASSPGQGTRYYGYTF
TGTGCCAGCAGTCCGGGACAGGGGACACGATACTATGGCTACACCTTC
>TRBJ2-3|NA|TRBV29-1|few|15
CSGNPLAPYTDTQYF
TGCAGCGGTAACCCTCTTGCGCCTTACACAGATACGCAGTATTTT
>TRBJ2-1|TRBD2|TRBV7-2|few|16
CASSFPRTSSGNEQFF
TGTGCCAGCAGCTTTCCTAGGACTAGCTCGGGCAATGAGCAGTTCTTC
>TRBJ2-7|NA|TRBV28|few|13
CASSPTFSYEQYF
TGTGCCAGCAGTCCGACCTTCTCCTACGAGCAGTACTTC
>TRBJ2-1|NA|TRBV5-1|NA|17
CASSSQLTGSSYNEQFF
TGCGCCAGCAGCTCTCAATTAACGGGGAGCTCCTACAATGAGCAGTTCTTC
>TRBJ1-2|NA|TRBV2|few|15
CASSEGAAPHSGYTF
TGTGCCAGCAGTGAAGGGGCGGCGCCTCACTCGGGCTACACCTTC
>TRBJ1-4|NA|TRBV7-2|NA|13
CASSVGGNEKLFF
TGTGCCAGCAGCGTTGGGGGTAATGAAAAACTGTTTTTT
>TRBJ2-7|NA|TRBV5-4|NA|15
CASSPPGTKDYEQYF
TGTGCCAGCAGCCCGCCCGGGACGAAAGACTACGAGCAGTACTTC
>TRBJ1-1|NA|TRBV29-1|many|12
CSGLGMNTEAFF
TGCAGCGGGCTGGGCATGAACACTGAAGCTTTCTTT
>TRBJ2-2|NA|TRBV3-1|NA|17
CASSQDSGGGPTGELFF
TGTGCCAGCAGCCAAGATTCGGGTGGGGGACCCACCGGGGAGCTGTTTTTT
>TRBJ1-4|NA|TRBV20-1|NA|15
CSARDEGSKVEKLFF
TGCAGTGCTAGAGATGAGGGGTCTAAAGTCGAAAAACTGTTTTTT
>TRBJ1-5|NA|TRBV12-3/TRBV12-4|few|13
CASTVDLPQPQHF
TGTGCCAGCACCGTGGACCTGCCTCAGCCCCAGCATTTT
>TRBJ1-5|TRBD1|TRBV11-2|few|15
CASSLEDRVGQPQHF
TGTGCCAGCAGCTTAGAGGACAGGGTTGGTCAGCCCCAGCATTTT
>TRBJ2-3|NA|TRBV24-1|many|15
CATSASQGGTDTQYF
TGTGCCACCAGTGCCTCACAGGGTGGCACAGATACGCAGTATTTT
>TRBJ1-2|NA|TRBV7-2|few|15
CASSLAGQYNYGYTF
TGTGCCAGCAGCTTAGCCGGACAATACAACTATGGCTACACCTTC
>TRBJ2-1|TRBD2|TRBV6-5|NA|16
CASSPFGTSVYNEQFF
TGTGCCAGCAGTCCCTTTGGGACTAGCGTATACAATGAGCAGTTCTTC
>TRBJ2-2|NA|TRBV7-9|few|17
CASTPVSGTVNTGELFF
TGTGCCAGCACCCCGGTCTCCGGGACGGTTAACACCGGGGAGCTGTTTTTT
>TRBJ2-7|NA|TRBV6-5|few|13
CASSMGITGEQYF
TGTGCCAGCAGTATGGGAATTACGGGGGAGCAGTACTTC
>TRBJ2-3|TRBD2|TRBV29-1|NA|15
CSGTGLAGSTDTQYF
TGCAGCGGTACGGGACTAGCGGGTTCCACAGATACGCAGTATTTT
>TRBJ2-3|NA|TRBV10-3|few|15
CAISESTKTSDTQYF
TGTGCCATCAGTGAGTCGACCAAGACGTCGGATACGCAGTATTTT
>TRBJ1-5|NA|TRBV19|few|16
CASSKHGQTLVQPQHF
TGTGCCAGTTCAAAACACGGACAGACGTTGGTTCAGCCCCAGCATTTT
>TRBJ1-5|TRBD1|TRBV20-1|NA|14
CSARQGAGNQPQHF
TGCAGTGCTAGACAGGGGGCAGGCAATCAGCCCCAGCATTTT
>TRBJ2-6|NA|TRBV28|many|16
CASSLRSASGANVLTF
TGTGCCAGCAGTTTACGATCGGCTAGTGGGGCCAACGTCCTGACTTTC
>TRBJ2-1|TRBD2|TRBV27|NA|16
CASSSRLAGGPNEQFF
TGTGCCAGCAGTTCTAGACTAGCTGGAGGTCCCAATGAGCAGTTCTTC
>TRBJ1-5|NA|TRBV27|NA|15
CASSPGRLNNQPQHF
TGTGCCAGCAGTCCAGGACGGCTAAACAATCAGCCCCAGCATTTT
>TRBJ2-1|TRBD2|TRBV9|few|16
CASSVGTSGRLGEQFF
TGTGCCAGCAGCGTAGGGACTAGCGGGAGGTTGGGTGAGCAGTTCTTC
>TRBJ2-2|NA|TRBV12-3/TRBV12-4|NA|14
CASRQPQRTGKLFF
TGTGCCAGCAGACAGCCCCAGAGAACCGGGAAGCTGTTTTTT